This T cell receptor (beta chain) emerged from a study of cytomegalovirus exposure and HLA in healthy donors. This clone was observed a single time. Its antigen is as yet unknown. Study observations and caveats: Most TCR sequences were seen very rarely across donors, but some public TCRs occurred in many. Cytomegalovirus-associated TCR beta chains were listed, numbering 150 to 200. Analysis was carried out at a later point, and it linked a missense DCLRE1C variant to TCR beta V- and J-gene trimming.

Trimming removed 1 base from V and 0 bases from J; junction bases left unmatched: 6. CDR3 length: 15 residues. Germline V gives CDR1 GTSNPN, CDR2 SVGIG (reference sequence). Vbeta (60) and Jbeta (13) primers were used in the PCR. Sequencing was performed with immunoSEQ multiplex PCR; in TCRdb, only in-frame clones are kept and a portion is missing. The table shows some 190,000 clones, with about four fifths occurring only once. The clonotype originates from a male donor in good health and CMV-seronegative. The chain links TRBV30 to TRBJ2-7; 7 bases line up with TRBD1. Sequencing input: PBMCs. The DNA for the CDR3 is TGTGCCTGGAGTGCCCCGGGACAGATCTCCTACGAGCAGTACTTC. Translated, it gives CAWSAPGQISYEQYF.